This TCR beta chain was documented in a study of CD8+CD57+ T cells in acquired aplastic anemia. Study observations and caveats: Around 30 sequences, all CD8+ CDR3, were shared between patients and controls.

V lost 5 bases to trimming and J lost 6 bases, with 17 bases between them. CDR3 size: 14 residues. Per germline, CDR1 SNHLY and CDR2 FYNNEI. For this clonotype: Antigen specificity is unknown.

Flow cytometry had shown expanded CD8+CD57+ cells in the patients chosen for sequencing. Each patient carried a diagnosis of severe acquired aplastic anemia. No therapy had been given to the patients at the time of blood sampling. Genomic DNA served as template for TCR beta VDJ and CDR3 profiling. One entry per CDR3 protein, called by TCRdb with MiXCR from the reads. The table shows a few hundred thousand distinct CDR3 sequences, with roughly 45% occurring only once. This sequence joins TRBV2 and TRBJ2-7; D might be TRBD2 (5 bases). Source material: sorted CD4+, CD8+, or CD8+CD57+ T cells (not recorded which) from PBMCs. This TCR derives from a human donor with aplastic anemia. Here the CDR3 DNA reads TGTGCCAGCAGTATTCCTCTTACTAGAGGCGAGCAGTACTTC. It codes for CASSIPLTRGEQYF.